The T cell receptor (beta chain) described here comes from a study of T cell responses to AZD1222 COVID-19 vaccine. The study, taken as a whole, reports: The number of AZD1222 recipients seropositive at baseline was only five to seven. Most donors were white British, females outnumbered males, and clonal diversity was possibly underestimated.

As concerns this clone: As yet, its antigen is unknown.

The table came from immunoSEQ multiplex PCR; TCRdb's copy has only in-frame clones and leaves some out. Of about 78,000 clones listed, around 90% were seen once; the top ten hold approximately 4.7%. CDR1 GTSNPN and CDR2 SVGIG come from the germline V gene (reference sequence). CDR3 length: 12 residues. V shed 5 bases and J shed 10 bases, with 15 bases lying between them. The chain has TRBV30 and TRBJ2-1; weak D call: TRBD2 (6 bases). Sequences were derived from peripheral blood, sampled on day 0 of MenACWY control vaccination. This receptor was identified in an adult in good health. In nucleotides, the CDR3 is TGTGCCTGGGGGACTCTAGCTGCGGAGCAGTTCTTC. It codes for CAWGTLAAEQFF.